The clone carrying this T cell receptor beta chain was seen just once. Its cognate antigen is unknown. The PCR made use of 60 Vbeta and 13 Jbeta primers. Measured with immunoSEQ multiplex PCR; TCRdb has only the in-frame clones, and not every one. Of more than 130,000 clones in the sample, under 80% were seen once. The CDR3 contains 15 residues. Germline CDR1 is SGHRS and CDR2 is YFSETQ. The V end lost 0 bases, the J end lost 7 bases, and 16 bases lay between the germline ends. This specimen belongs to a study of cytomegalovirus exposure and HLA in healthy donors. Study-level findings and limits: Under in vitro conditions, a few CMV-associated chains were confirmed as specific for CMV antigens.

This chain links TRBV5-1 with TRBJ1-1; the D is unclear. Sequencing was carried out using PBMCs. This receptor was taken from a male donor in good health and CMV-seronegative. CDR3 residues: CASSLVLRSLVEAFF. The CDR3 DNA is TGCGCCAGCAGCTTGGTACTACGGAGTCTCGTTGAAGCTTTCTTT.